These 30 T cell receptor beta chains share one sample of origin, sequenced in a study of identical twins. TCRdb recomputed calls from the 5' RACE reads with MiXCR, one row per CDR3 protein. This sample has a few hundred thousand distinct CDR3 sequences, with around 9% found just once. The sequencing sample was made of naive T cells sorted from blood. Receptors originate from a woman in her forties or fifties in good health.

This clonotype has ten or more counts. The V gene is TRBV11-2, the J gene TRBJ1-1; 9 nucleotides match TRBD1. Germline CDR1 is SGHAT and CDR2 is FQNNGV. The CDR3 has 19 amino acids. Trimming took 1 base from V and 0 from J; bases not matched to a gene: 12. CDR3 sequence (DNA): TGTGCCAGCAGCTTAGGGGGACAGGGTGGGTTCGGATTGAACACTGAAGCTTTCTTT. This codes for CASSLGGQGGFGLNTEAFF.

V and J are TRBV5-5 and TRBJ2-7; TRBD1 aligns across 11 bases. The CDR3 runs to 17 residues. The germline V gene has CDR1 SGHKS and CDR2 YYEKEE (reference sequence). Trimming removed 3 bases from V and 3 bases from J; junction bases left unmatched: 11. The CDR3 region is CASSWGTGTGGDYEQYV. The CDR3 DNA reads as TGTGCCAGCAGCTGGGGAACTGGGACAGGGGGTGACTACGAGCAGTACGTC.

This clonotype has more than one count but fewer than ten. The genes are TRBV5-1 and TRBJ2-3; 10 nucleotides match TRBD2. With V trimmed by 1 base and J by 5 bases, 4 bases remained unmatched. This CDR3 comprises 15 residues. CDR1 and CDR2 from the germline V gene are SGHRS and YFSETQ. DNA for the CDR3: TGCGCCAGCAGCTTGAGGATAGCGGGAGGAGATACGCAGTATTTT. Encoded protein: CASSLRIAGGDTQYF.

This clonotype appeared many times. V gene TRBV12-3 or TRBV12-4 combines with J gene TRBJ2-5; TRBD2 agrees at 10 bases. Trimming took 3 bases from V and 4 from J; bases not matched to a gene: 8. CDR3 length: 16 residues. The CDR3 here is CASSLSGRAGSETQYF. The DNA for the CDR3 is TGTGCCAGCAGTTTGAGCGGGAGGGCTGGATCAGAGACCCAGTACTTC.

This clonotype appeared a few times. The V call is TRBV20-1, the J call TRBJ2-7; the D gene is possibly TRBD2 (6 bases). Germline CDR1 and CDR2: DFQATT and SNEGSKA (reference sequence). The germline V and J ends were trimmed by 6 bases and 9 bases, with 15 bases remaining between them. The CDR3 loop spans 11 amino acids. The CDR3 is CSAEGRIGQYV. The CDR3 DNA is TGCAGTGCGGAGGGTCGGATTGGGCAGTACGTC.

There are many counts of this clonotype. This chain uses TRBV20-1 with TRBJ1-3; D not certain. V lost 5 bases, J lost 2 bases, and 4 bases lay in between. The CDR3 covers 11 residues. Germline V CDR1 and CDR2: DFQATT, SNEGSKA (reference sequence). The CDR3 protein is CSAAAGNTIYF. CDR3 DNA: TGCAGTGCTGCCGCTGGAAACACCATATATTTT.

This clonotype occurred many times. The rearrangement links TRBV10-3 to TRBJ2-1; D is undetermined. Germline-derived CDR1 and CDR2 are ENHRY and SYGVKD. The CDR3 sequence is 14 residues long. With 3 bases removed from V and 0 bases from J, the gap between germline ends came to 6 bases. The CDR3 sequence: CAISDISSYNEQFF. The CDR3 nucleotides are TGTGCCATCAGTGACATTAGCTCCTACAATGAGCAGTTCTTC.

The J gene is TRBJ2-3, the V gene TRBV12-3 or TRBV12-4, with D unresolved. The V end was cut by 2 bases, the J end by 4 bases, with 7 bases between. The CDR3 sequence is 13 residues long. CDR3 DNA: TGTGCCAGCAGTTTATCGGCGTCAGATACGCAGTATTTT. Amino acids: CASSLSASDTQYF.

The CDR3 region has the DNA TGTGCCAGCGGAGGGACGACAGGGGGCACTGAAGCTTTCTTT. Amino acids: CASGGTTGGTEAFF. The rearrangement uses TRBV7-9 and TRBJ1-1; TRBD1 aligns across 9 bases. The germline V gene encodes CDR1 SEHNR and CDR2 FQNEAQ (reference sequence). The ends lost 8 bases at V and 4 bases at J; junction bases unmatched: 8. CDR3 length equals 14 residues.

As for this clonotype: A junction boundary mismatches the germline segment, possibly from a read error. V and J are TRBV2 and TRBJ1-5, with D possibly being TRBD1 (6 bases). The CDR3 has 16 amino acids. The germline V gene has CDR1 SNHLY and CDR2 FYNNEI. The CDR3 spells CASSDSGGGSYQPQHF. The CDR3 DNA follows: TGTGCCAGCAGTGATTCCGGGGGCGGTAGCTATCAGCCCCAGCATTTT.

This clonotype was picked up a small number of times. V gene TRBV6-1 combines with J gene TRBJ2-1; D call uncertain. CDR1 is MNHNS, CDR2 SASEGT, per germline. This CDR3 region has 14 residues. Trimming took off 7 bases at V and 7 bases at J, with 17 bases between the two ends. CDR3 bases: TGTGCCAGCACCGGGTCTCGACTTACAAATGAGCAGTTCTTC. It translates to CASTGSRLTNEQFF.

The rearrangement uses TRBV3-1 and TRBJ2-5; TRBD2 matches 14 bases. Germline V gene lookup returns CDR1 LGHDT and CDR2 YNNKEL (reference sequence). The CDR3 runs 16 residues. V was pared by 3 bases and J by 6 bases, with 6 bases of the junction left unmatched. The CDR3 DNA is TGTGCCAGCAGCCAGGGACTAGCGGGAGCTGTGAAGACCCAGTACTTC. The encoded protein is CASSQGLAGAVKTQYF.

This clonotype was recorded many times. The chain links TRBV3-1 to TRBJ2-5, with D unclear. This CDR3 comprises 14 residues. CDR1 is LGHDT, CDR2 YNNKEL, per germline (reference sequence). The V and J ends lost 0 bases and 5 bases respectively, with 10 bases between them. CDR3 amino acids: CASSQDTDSETQYF. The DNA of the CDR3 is TGTGCCAGCAGCCAAGATACGGATTCGGAGACCCAGTACTTC.

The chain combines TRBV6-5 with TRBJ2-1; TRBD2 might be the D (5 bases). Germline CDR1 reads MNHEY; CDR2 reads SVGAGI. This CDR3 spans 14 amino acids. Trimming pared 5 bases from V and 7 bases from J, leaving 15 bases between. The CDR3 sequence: CASSLLGLTNEQFF. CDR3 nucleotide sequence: TGTGCCAGCAGTCTACTAGGGCTAACTAATGAGCAGTTCTTC.

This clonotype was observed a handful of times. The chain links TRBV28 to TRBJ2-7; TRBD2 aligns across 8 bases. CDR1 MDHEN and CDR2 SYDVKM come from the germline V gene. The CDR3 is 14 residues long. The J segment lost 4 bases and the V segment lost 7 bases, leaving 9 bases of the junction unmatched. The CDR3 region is CASTPAGEWYEQYF. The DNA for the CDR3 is TGTGCCAGCACCCCAGCGGGAGAATGGTACGAGCAGTACTTC.

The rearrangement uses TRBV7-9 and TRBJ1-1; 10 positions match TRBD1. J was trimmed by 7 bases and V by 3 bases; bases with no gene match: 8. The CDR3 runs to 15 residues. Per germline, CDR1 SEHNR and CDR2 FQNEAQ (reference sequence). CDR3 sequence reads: CASSLETGGRSEAFF. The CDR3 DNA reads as TGTGCCAGCAGCTTGGAGACAGGGGGCAGGAGTGAAGCTTTCTTT. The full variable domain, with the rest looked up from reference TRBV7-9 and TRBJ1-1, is DTGVSQNPRHKITKRGQNVTFRCDPISEHNRLYWYRQTLGQGPEFLTYFQNEAQLEKSRLLSDRFSAERPKGSFSTLEIQRTEQGDSAMYLCASSLETGGRSEAFFGQGTRLTVV.

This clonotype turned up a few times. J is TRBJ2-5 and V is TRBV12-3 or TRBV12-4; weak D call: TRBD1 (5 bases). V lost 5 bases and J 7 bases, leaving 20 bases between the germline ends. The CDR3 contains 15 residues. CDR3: CASSHPVVGPGTQYF. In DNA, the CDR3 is TGTGCCAGCAGTCATCCCGTTGTGGGGCCTGGGACCCAGTACTTC.

The CDR3 is CSVLAPGYGYTF. The DNA of the CDR3 is TGCAGCGTTTTAGCACCCGGCTATGGCTACACCTTC. The rearrangement uses TRBV29-1 and TRBJ1-2; the D is unclear. The CDR3 totals 12 residues. Germline V gene data show CDR1 as SQVTM and CDR2 as ANQGSEA. Trimming removed 5 bases at V and 4 bases at J, with 11 bases between.

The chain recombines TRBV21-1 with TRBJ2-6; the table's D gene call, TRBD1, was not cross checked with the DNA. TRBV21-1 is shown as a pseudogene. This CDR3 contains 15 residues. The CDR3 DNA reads TGTGCCAGCAGCAAAAAAGGGGCTGGGGCCAACGTCCTGACTTTC. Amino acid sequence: CASSKKGAGANVLTF.

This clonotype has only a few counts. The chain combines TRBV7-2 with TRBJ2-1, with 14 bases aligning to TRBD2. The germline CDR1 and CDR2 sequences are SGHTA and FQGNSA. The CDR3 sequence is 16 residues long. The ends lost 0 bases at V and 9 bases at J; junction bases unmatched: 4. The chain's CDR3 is CASSLAGLAGDGEQFF. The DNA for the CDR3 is TGTGCCAGCAGCTTAGCGGGACTAGCGGGAGATGGTGAGCAGTTCTTC.

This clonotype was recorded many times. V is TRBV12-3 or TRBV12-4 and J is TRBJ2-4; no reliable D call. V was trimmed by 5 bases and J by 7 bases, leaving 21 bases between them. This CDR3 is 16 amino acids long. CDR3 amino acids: CASSQNSGPTPNIQYF. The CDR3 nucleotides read TGTGCCAGCAGTCAAAACTCCGGGCCTACCCCCAACATTCAGTACTTC.

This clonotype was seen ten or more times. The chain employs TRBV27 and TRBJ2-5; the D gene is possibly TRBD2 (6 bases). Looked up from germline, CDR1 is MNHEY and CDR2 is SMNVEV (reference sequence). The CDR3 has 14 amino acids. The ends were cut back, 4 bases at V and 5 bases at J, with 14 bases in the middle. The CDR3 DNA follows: TGTGCCAGCAGTTCTGAACTAGCTTGGGAGACCCAGTACTTC. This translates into CASSSELAWETQYF.

The CDR3 DNA sequence: TGTGCCAGCTCACTACCCCGGGCCCAGGGTCGTGAGGAGACCCAGTACTTC. This codes for CASSLPRAQGREETQYF. J is TRBJ2-5 and V is TRBV18; possible D gene TRBD1, 5 bases. The V end lost 4 bases, the J end lost 5 bases, and 23 bases lay between the germline ends. Germline V gives CDR1 KGHSH, CDR2 LQKENI. CDR3 length: 17 amino acids.

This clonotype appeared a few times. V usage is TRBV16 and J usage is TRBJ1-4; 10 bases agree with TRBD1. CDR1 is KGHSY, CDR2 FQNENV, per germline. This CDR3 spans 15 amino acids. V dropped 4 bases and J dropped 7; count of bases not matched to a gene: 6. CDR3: CASSPLGTGAEKLFF. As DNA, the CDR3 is TGTGCCAGCAGCCCCTTGGGGACAGGGGCTGAAAAACTGTTTTTT.

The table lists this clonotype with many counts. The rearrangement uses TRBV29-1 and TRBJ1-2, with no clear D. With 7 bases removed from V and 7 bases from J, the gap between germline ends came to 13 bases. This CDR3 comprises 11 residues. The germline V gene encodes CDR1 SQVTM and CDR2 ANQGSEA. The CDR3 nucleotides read TGCAGCGCCCAGAGCGGTGGTGGCTACACCTTC. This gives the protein CSAQSGGGYTF.

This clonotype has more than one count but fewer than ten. The CDR3 is CASSLDGSPLHF. CDR3 bases: TGTGCCAGCAGTTTAGATGGTTCACCCCTCCACTTT. The chain has TRBV12-3 or TRBV12-4 and TRBJ1-6; no clear D gene. There are 12 residues in the CDR3. V dropped 1 base and J dropped 9 bases, with 4 bases sitting between them.

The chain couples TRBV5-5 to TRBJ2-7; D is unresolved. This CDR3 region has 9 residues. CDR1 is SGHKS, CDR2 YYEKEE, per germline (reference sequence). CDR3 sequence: CASRLTENV. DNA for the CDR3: TGTGCCAGCAGACTCACGGAGAACGTC.

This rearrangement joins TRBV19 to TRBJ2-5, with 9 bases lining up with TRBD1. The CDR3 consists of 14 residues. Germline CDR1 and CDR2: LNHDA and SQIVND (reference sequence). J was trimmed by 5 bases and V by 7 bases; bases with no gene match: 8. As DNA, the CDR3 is TGTGCCAGTACCCTCACAGGGGGCGCGGAGACCCAGTACTTC. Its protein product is CASTLTGGAETQYF.

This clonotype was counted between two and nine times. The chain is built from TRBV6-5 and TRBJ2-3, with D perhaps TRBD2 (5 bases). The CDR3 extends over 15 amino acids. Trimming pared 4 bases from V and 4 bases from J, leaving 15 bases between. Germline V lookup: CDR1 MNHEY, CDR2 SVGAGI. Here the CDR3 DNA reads TGTGCCAGCAGTTTACTCCCTCCCGGGGCAGATACGCAGTATTTT. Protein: CASSLLPPGADTQYF.

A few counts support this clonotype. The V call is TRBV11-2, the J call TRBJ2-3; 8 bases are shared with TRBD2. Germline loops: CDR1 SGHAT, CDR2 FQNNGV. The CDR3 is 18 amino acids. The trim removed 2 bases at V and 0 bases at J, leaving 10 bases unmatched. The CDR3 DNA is TGTGCCAGCAGCTTATCGCTGTGGGCTAGCGGGAGCACAGATACGCAGTATTTT. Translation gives CASSLSLWASGSTDTQYF. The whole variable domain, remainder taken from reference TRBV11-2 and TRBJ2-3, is EAGVAQSPRYKIIEKRQSVAFWCNPISGHATLYWYQQILGQGPKLLIQFQNNGVVDDSQLPKDRFSAERLKGVDSTLKIQPAKLEDSAVYLCASSLSLWASGSTDTQYFGPGTRLTVL.